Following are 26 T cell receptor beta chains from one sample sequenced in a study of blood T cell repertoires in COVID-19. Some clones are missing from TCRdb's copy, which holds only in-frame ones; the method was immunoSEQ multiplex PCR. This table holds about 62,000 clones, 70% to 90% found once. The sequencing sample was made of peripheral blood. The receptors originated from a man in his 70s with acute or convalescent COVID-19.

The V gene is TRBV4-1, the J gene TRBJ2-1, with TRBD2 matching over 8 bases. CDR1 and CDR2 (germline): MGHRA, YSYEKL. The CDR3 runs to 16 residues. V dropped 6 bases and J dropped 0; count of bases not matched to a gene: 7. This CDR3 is CASSRGLAISYNEQFF. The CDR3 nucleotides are TGCGCCAGCAGTCGAGGACTAGCAATCTCCTACAATGAGCAGTTCTTC.

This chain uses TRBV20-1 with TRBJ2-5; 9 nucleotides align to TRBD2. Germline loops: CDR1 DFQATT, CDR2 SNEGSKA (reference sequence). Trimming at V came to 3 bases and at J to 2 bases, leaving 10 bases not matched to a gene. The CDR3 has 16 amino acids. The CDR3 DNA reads TGCAGTGCTAGTAGCCTAGCGGGATCGAATCAAGAGACCCAGTACTTC. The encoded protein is CSASSLAGSNQETQYF.

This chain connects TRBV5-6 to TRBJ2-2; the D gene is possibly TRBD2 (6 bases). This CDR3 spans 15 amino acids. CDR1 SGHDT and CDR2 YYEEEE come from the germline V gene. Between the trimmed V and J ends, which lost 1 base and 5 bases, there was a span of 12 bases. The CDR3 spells CASSLRGLGTGELFF. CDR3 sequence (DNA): TGTGCCAGCAGCTTGCGGGGGTTGGGGACCGGGGAGCTGTTTTTT.

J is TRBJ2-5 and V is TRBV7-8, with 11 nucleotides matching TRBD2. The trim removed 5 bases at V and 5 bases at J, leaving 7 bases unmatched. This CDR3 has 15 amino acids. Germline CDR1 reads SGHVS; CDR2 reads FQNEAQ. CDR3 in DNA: TGTGCCAGCAGCCCGACTAGCGGGACGTGGGAGACCCAGTACTTC. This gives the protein CASSPTSGTWETQYF.

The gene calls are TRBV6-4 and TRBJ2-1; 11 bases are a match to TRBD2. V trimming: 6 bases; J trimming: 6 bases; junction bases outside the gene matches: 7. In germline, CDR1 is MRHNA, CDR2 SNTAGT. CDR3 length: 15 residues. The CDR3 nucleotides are TGTGCCAGCAGCACCGGGACTAGCGGTCTCAATGAGCAGTTCTTC. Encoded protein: CASSTGTSGLNEQFF.

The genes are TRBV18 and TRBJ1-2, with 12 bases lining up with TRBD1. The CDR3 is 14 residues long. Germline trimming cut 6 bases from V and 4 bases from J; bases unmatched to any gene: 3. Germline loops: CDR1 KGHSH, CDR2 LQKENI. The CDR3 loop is CASSLGQGAYGYTF. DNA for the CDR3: TGTGCCAGCTCCCTGGGACAGGGGGCCTATGGCTACACCTTC.

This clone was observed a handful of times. This CDR3 reads CASSLIQGANGYTF. Written as DNA, the CDR3 is TGCGCCAGCAGCTTGATACAGGGGGCGAATGGCTACACCTTC. The J gene is TRBJ1-2, the V gene TRBV5-1; 9 nucleotides match TRBD1. The CDR3 has 14 amino acids. Unmatched junction bases numbered 4, after V lost 1 base and J lost 6 bases. Germline V CDR1 and CDR2: SGHRS, YFSETQ.

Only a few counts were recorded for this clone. CDR3 sequence: CAEHGTGGGYEQYF. The DNA of the CDR3 is TGCGCAGAACATGGTACAGGGGGAGGCTACGAGCAGTACTTC. The V call is TRBV10-1, the J call TRBJ2-7; 8 nucleotides match TRBD1. CDR1 is WNHNN, CDR2 SYGVQD, per germline (reference sequence). The CDR3 is 14 amino acids.

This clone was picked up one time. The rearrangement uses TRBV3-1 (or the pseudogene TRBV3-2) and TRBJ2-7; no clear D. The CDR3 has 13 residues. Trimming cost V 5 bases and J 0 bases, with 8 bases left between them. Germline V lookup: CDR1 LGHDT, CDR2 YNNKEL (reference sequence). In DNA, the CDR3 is TGTGCCAGCAGCTCCATGAGCTCCTACGAGCAGTACTTC. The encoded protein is CASSSMSSYEQYF.

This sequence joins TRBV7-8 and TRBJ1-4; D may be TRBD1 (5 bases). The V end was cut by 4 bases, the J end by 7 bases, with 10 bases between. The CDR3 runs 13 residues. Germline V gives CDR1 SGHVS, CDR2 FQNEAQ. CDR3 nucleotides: TGTGCCAGCAGCTCAAGCGGGGGTGAAAAACTGTTTTTT. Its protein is CASSSSGGEKLFF.

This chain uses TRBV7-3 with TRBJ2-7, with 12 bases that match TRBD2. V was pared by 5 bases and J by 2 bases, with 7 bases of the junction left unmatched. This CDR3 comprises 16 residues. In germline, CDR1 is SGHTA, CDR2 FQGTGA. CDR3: CASSLGTSGFPYEQYF. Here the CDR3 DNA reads TGTGCCAGCAGCCTAGGGACTAGCGGGTTCCCCTACGAGCAGTACTTC.

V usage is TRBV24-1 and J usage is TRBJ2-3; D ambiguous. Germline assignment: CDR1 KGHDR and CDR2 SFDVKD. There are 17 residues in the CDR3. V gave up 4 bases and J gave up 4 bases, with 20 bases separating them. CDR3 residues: CATSDQPVKAEADTQYF. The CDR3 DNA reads TGTGCCACCAGTGACCAACCCGTGAAGGCAGAGGCAGATACGCAGTATTTT.

Here the CDR3 reads CASSPGVAQETQYF. DNA of the CDR3: TGTGCCAGCAGCCCGGGGGTAGCCCAAGAGACCCAGTACTTC. V usage is TRBV2 and J usage is TRBJ2-5; TRBD2 is a possible D gene (6 bases). This CDR3 is 14 amino acids long. V lost 6 bases, J lost 1 base, and 12 bases lay in between. Per germline, CDR1 SNHLY and CDR2 FYNNEI.

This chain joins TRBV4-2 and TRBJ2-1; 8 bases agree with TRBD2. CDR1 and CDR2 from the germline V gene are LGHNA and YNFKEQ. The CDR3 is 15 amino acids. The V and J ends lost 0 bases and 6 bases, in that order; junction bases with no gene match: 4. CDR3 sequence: CASSQEMGLGNEQFF. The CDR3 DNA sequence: TGTGCCAGCAGCCAAGAAATGGGACTAGGCAATGAGCAGTTCTTC.

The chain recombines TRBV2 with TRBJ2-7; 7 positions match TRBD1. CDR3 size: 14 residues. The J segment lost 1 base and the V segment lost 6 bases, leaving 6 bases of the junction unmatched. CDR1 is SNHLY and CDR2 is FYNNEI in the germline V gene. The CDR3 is CASRGTAASYEQYF. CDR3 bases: TGTGCCAGCAGGGGGACAGCCGCTTCCTACGAGCAGTACTTC.

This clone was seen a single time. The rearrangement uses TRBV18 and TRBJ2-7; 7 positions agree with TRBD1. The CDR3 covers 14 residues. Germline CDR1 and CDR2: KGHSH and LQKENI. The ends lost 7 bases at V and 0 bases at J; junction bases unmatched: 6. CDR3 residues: CASLKDRNSYEQYF. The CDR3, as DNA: TGTGCCAGCTTAAAGGACAGGAACTCCTACGAGCAGTACTTC.

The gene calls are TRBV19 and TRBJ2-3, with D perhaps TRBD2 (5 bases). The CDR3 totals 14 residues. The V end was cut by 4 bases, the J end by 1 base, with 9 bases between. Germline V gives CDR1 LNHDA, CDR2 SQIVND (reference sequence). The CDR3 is CASSTPRGTDTQYF. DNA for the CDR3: TGTGCCAGTAGTACGCCGCGGGGCACAGATACGCAGTATTTT.

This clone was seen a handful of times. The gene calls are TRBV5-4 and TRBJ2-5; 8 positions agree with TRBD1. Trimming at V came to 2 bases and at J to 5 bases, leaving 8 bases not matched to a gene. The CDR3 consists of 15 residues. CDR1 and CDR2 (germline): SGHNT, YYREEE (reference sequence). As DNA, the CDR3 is TGTGCCAGCAGCTTTACCCAGGGGGCGCGGGAGACCCAGTACTTC. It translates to CASSFTQGARETQYF.

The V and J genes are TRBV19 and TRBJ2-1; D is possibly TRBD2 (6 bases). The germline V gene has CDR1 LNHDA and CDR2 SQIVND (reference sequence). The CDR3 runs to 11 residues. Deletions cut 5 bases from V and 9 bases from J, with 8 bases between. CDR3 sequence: CASSVLAEQFF. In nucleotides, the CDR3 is TGTGCCAGTAGTGTACTAGCTGAGCAGTTCTTC. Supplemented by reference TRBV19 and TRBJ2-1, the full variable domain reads DGGITQSPKYLFRKEGQNVTLSCEQNLNHDAMYWYRQDPGQGLRLIYYSQIVNDFQKGDIAEGYSVSREKKESFPLTVTSAQKNPTAFYLCASSVLAEQFFGPGTRLTVL.

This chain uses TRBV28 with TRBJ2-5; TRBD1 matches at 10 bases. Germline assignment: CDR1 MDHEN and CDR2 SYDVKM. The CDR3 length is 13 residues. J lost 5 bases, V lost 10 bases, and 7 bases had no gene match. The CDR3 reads CATRTGGRETQYF. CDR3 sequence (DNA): TGTGCCACCAGGACAGGGGGGAGGGAGACCCAGTACTTC.

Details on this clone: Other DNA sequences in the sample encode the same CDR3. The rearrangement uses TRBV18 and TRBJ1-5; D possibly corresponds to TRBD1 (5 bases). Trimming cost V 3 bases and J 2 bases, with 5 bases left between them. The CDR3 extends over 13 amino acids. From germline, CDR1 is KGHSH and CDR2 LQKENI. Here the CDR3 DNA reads TGTGCCAGCTCACCGGGGCGCAATCAGCCCCAGCATTTT. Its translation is CASSPGRNQPQHF.

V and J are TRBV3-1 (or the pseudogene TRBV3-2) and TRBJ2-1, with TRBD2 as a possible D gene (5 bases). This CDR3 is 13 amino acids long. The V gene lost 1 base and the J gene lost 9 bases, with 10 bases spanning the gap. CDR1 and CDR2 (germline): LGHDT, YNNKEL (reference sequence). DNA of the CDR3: TGTGCCAGCAGCCAAGGGAGGTGGGGTGAGCAGTTCTTC. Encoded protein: CASSQGRWGEQFF.

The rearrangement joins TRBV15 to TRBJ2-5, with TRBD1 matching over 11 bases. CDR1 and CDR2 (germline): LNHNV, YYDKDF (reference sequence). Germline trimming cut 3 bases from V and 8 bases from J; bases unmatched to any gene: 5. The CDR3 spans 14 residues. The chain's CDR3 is CATSRDRGRRTQYF. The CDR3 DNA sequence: TGTGCCACCAGCAGGGACAGGGGGCGGAGAACCCAGTACTTC.

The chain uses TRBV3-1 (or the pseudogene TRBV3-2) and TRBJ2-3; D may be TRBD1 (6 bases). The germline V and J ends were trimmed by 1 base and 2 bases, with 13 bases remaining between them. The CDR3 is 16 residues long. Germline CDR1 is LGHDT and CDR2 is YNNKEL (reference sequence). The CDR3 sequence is CASSQAWDTITDTQYF. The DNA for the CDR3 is TGTGCCAGCAGCCAAGCTTGGGACACCATCACAGATACGCAGTATTTT.

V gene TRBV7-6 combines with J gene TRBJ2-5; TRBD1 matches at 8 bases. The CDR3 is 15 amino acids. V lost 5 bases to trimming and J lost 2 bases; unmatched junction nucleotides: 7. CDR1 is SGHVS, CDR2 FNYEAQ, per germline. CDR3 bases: TGTGCCAGCAGCGCGGCTCAGGGGGCTCAAGAGACCCAGTACTTC. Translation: CASSAAQGAQETQYF.

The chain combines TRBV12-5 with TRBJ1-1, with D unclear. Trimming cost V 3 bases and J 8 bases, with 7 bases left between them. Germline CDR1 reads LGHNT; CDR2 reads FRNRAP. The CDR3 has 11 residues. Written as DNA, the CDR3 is TGTGCTAGTGGTTTTGAGCCCGAAGCTTTCTTT. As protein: CASGFEPEAFF.